This TCR beta chain was observed in a study of shared clonotypes between healthy human individuals. Selected positively for CCR7 and CD45RO-negative, naive CD8 cells excluded terminally differentiated effector memory CD45RA+ cells. Whole-study results and caveats: The small donor group covered limited genetic and exposure diversity.

Some clones are missing from TCRdb's copy, which holds only in-frame ones; the method was immunoSEQ multiplex PCR. The repertoire includes around 1.9 million clones, around 95% of them detected once, and about 1.7% sits in the top ten. As regards this clone: Its cognate antigen is unknown.

Sequences were obtained from naive CD8+ T cells from PBMCs. The receptor was isolated from a man aged 18 to 35 in good health. Some clones in this sample may be carry-over from other donors' samples.

This CDR3 reads CASSLGARDTEAFF. CDR3 coding DNA: TGTGCCAGCAGCTTGGGGGCACGGGACACTGAAGCTTTCTTT. V gene TRBV5-5 combines with J gene TRBJ1-1; D unclear. Trimming took 0 bases from V and 3 from J, leaving 9 bases between them. CDR3 length: 14 amino acids. Germline V CDR1 and CDR2: SGHKS, YYEKEE (reference sequence).